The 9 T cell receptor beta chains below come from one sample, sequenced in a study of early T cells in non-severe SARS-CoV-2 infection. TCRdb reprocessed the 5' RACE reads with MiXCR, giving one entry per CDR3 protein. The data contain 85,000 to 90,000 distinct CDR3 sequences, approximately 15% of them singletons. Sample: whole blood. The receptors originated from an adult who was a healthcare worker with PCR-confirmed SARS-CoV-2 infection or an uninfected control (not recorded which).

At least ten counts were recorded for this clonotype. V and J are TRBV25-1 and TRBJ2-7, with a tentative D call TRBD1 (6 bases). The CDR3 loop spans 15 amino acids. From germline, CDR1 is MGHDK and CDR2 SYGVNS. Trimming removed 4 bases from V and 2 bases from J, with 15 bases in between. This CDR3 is CASSGTLDRAYEQYF. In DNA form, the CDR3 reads TGTGCCAGCAGTGGCACCCTGGACAGAGCCTACGAGCAGTACTTC.

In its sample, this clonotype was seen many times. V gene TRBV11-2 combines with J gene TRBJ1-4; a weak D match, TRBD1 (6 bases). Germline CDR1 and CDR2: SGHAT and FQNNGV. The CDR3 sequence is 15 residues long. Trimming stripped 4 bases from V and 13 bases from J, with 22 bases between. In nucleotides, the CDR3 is TGTGCCAGCAGCTCTCCGACAGGTTGGGGCGCCCGACTGTTTTTT. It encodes CASSSPTGWGARLFF.

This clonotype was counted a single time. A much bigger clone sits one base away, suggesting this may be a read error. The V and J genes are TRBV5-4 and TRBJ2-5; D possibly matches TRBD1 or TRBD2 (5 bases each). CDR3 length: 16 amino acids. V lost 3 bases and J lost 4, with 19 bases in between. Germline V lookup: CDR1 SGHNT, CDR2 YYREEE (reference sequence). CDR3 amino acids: CASSSAGSADRETQYF. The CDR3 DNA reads TGTGCCAGCAGCTCGGCAGGGAGCGCAGATCGAGAGACCCAGTACTTC.

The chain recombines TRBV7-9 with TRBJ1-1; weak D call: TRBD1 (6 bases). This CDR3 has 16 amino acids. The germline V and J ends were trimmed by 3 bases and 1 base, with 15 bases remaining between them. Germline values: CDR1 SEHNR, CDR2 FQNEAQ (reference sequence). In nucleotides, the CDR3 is TGTGCCAGCAGCTTGCCCAAACGGACAGAGAACACTGAAGCTTTCTTT. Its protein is CASSLPKRTENTEAFF.

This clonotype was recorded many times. The CDR3 region is CASSYSINRGGETQYF. CDR3 sequence (DNA): TGTGCCAGCAGCTATTCGATAAACAGGGGGGGAGAGACCCAGTACTTC. This chain uses TRBV6-5 with TRBJ2-5; D might be TRBD1 (8 bases). V was trimmed by 6 bases and J by 4 bases, leaving 21 bases between them. The CDR3 contains 16 residues. Germline CDR1 and CDR2: MNHEY and SVGAGI.

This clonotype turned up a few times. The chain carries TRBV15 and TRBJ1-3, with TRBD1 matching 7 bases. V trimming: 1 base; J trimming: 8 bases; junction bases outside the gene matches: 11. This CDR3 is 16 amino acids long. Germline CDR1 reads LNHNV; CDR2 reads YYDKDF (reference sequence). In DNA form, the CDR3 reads TGTGCCACCAGCAGAGCCATACAGGGGCCCGGGGACACCATATATTTT. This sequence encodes CATSRAIQGPGDTIYF.

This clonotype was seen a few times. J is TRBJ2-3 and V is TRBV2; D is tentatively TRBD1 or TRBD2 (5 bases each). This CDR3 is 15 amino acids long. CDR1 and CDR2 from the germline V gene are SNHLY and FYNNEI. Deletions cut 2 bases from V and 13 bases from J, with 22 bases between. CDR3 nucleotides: TGTGCCAGCAGTGAATTCGGGGCGCCCTTTCCCGGGGAGTATTTT. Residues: CASSEFGAPFPGEYF.

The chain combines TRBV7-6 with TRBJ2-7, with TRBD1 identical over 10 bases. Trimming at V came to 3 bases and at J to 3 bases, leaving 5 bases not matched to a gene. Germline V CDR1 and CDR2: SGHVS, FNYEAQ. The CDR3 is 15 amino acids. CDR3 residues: CASSFSGTGDYEQYF. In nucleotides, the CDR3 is TGTGCCAGCAGCTTTTCGGGGACAGGGGACTACGAGCAGTACTTC. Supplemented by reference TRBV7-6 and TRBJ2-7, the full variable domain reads GAGVSQSPRYKVTKRGQDVALRCDPISGHVSLYWYRQALGQGPEFLTYFNYEAQQDKSGLPNDRFSAERPEGSISTLTIQRTEQRDSAMYRCASSFSGTGDYEQYFGPGTRLTVT.

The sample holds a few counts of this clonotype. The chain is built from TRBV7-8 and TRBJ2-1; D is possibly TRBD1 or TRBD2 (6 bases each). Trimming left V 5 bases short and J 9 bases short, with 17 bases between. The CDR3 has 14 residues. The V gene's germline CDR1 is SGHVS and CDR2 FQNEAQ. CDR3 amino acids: CASSRGGGDFEQFF. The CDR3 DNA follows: TGTGCCAGCAGCAGAGGAGGGGGAGATTTTGAGCAGTTCTTC.